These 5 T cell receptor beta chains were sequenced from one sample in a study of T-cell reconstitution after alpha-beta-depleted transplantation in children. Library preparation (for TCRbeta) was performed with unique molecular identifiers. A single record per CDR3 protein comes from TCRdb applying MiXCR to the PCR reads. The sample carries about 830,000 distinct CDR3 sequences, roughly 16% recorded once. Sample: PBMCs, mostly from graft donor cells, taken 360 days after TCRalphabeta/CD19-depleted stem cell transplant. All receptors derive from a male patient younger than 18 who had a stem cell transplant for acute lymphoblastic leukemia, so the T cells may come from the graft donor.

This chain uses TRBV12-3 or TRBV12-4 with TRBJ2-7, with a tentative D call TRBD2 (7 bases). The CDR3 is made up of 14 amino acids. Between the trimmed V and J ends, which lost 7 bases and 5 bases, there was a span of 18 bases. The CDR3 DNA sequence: TGTGCCAGCACGTCCGGGGGGCGGCTAAACGAGCAGTACTTC. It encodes CASTSGGRLNEQYF.

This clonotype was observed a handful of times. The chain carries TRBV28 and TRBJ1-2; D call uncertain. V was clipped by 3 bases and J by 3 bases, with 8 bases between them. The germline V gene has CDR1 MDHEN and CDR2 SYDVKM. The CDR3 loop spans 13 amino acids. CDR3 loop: CASSLAYYYGYTF. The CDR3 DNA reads TGTGCCAGCAGTTTGGCTTACTACTATGGCTACACCTTC.

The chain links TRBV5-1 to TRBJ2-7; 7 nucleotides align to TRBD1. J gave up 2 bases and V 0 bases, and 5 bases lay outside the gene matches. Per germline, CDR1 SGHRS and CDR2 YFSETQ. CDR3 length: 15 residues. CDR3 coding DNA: TGCGCCAGCAGCTTGGAAGGGACAGTAACCTACGAGCAGTACTTC. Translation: CASSLEGTVTYEQYF.

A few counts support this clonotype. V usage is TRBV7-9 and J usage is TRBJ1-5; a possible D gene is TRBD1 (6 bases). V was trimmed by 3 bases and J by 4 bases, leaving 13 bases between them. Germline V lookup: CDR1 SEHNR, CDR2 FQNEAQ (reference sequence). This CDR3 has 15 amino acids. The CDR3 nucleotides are TGTGCCAGCAGCTTCGAGGGGGGGATAAATCAGCCCCAGCATTTT. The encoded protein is CASSFEGGINQPQHF.

The CDR3, as DNA: TGTGCCAGCTCAGGAGGGGCTAGTCCCCGACCAACCTACAATGAGCAGTTCTTC. Protein sequence: CASSGGASPRPTYNEQFF. The chain has TRBV18 and TRBJ2-1, with D possibly matching TRBD2 (6 bases). From germline, CDR1 is KGHSH and CDR2 LQKENI. Deletions cut 5 bases from V and 2 bases from J, with 22 bases between. The CDR3 length is 18 residues.